This entry describes one T cell receptor beta chain. Recruitment covered about two dozen US areas and drew participants whose ages spanned 18 to 89 years. Which cohort a participant joined came from the clinical history participants gave. The source of the sample is a study of blood T cell repertoires in COVID-19. The V gene's germline CDR1 is SGHRS and CDR2 YFSETQ. With 0 bases clipped from V and 5 bases from J, the junction kept 7 bases outside the gene matches. The CDR3 spans 16 residues. In the original processing: It was from reference gene primer amplification that nucleated cell counts were estimated. Assay: immunoSEQ multiplex PCR; the TCRdb copy retains only in-frame clones and omits some. V and J calls and clone size come straight from that table; D and trimming were deduced from the DNA. The repertoire consists of about 140,000 clones, with about 90% occurring once and the leading ten covering approximately 10%.

The receptor was derived from a man aged 55-75 years who had recovered from COVID-19. Sequencing input: PBMCs or T cells enriched from blood (not recorded which). The chain uses TRBV5-1 and TRBJ1-2, with TRBD1 matching over 10 bases. CDR3 coding DNA: TGCGCCAGCAGCTTGGGGGACAGGGGCTTAATTTATGGCTACACCTTC. Translated: CASSLGDRGLIYGYTF.